A selection of T cell receptor beta chains follows, all from one sample in a study of technical replicates of blood from several donors. Assay used: immunoSEQ multiplex PCR; TCRdb lists only in-frame clones, some missing. The sample carries approximately 53,000 clones, approximately 94% recorded once. The sample consisted of T cells isolated from PBMCs. Receptors were obtained from a human donor in good health. The CDR3 runs from the conserved cysteine through the conserved F or W. A D gene is named only where the DNA matches it firmly. Only some rows state a clone size, as once, few, many or a class for expanded clones.

d_call,clone_size,j_call,v_call,cdr3_aa,cdr3_nt
TRBD1,-,TRBJ2-1,TRBV5-1,CASRRDRVEGEQFF,TGCGCCAGCAGAAGGGACAGGGTAGAAGGGGAGCAGTTCTTC
TRBD1,-,TRBJ2-2,TRBV9,CASSVVGTGFPGELFF,TGTGCCAGCAGCGTAGTAGGGACAGGGTTCCCCGGGGAGCTGTTTTTT
TRBD1,once,TRBJ2-5,TRBV7-8,CASSLQGQETQYF,TGTGCCAGCAGCCTACAGGGGCAAGAGACCCAGTACTTC
-,-,TRBJ1-1,TRBV30,CAWSVGGTTEAFF,TGTGCCTGGAGTGTCGGAGGGACCACTGAAGCTTTCTTT
TRBD2,-,TRBJ2-4,TRBV7-3,CASSLRSSGRLGAKNIQYF,TGTGCCAGCAGCTTAAGGTCTAGCGGGAGATTGGGGGCCAAAAACATTCAGTACTTC
-,-,TRBJ2-2,TRBV7-7,CASTETRHTGELFF,TGTGCCAGCACCGAAACTAGGCACACCGGGGAGCTGTTTTTT
TRBD2,-,TRBJ2-7,TRBV4-2,CASSQTSGRAHEQYF,TGTGCCAGCAGCCAAACTAGCGGGAGGGCCCACGAGCAGTACTTC
-,-,TRBJ1-1,TRBV11-2,CASSLAGWGGTEAFF,TGTGCCAGCAGCTTAGCGGGCTGGGGAGGCACTGAAGCTTTCTTT
-,-,TRBJ2-7,TRBV6-5,CASRSPGLLRYEQYF,TGTGCCAGCAGATCTCCGGGACTGCTTCGCTACGAGCAGTACTTC
TRBD2,once,TRBJ2-1,TRBV14,CASSQEFGRYSYNEQFF,TGTGCCAGCAGCCAAGAATTCGGGAGGTACTCCTACAATGAGCAGTTCTTC
-,-,TRBJ1-1,TRBV6-1,CASSRQVLRGTEAFF,TGTGCCAGCAGTAGACAGGTCCTCCGAGGCACTGAAGCTTTCTTT
-,-,TRBJ2-5,TRBV5-1,CASSLSGGLETQYF,TGCGCCAGCAGCTTGAGTGGGGGCCTGGAGACCCAGTACTTC
TRBD1,-,TRBJ1-2,TRBV29-1,CSVEEQGQPYGYTF,TGCAGCGTTGAAGAACAGGGACAGCCCTATGGCTACACCTTC
-,-,TRBJ2-7,TRBV11-2,CASSLFVSTYEQYF,TGTGCCAGCAGCTTATTCGTATCTACCTACGAGCAGTACTTC
-,few,TRBJ2-5,TRBV15,CATSRSTRERETQYF,TGTGCCACCAGCAGATCCACCCGGGAGCGAGAGACCCAGTACTTC
-,-,TRBJ2-1,TRBV6-4,CASSPRVGVGNEQFF,TGTGCCAGCAGCCCTCGGGTGGGAGTCGGCAATGAGCAGTTCTTC
TRBD2,-,TRBJ2-7,TRBV27,CASSSREGGSSYEQYF,TGTGCCAGCAGTTCCCGGGAGGGGGGTAGCTCCTACGAGCAGTACTTC
TRBD1,-,TRBJ2-1,TRBV5-4,CASRGQGAWNEQFF,TGTGCCAGCCGGGGACAGGGGGCATGGAATGAGCAGTTCTTC
TRBD1,-,TRBJ1-3,TRBV12-5,CASGPGGSGNTIYF,TGTGCTAGTGGCCCAGGGGGCTCTGGAAACACCATATATTTT
-,-,TRBJ1-4,TRBV6-1,CASSGERWTNEKLFF,TGTGCCAGCAGTGGAGAACGGTGGACTAATGAAAAACTGTTTTTT
TRBD1,-,TRBJ1-5,TRBV27,CASSSGTGTNQPQHF,TGTGCCAGCAGTTCGGGGACAGGCACCAATCAGCCCCAGCATTTT
TRBD1,once,TRBJ1-5,TRBV7-2,CASSPEGRGIDQPQHF,TGTGCCAGCAGCCCCGAGGGCAGGGGGATAGATCAGCCCCAGCATTTT
TRBD2,-,TRBJ2-1,TRBV7-9,CASSTGTSGYGEQFF,TGTGCCAGCAGCACCGGGACTAGCGGGTATGGTGAGCAGTTCTTC
-,-,TRBJ1-2,TRBV9,CASSPPGTYYGYTF,TGTGCCAGCAGCCCCCCCGGGACATACTATGGCTACACCTTC
-,-,TRBJ2-7,TRBV28,CASSFVQAYEQYF,TGTGCCAGCAGTTTTGTGCAGGCCTACGAGCAGTACTTC
-,-,TRBJ2-5,TRBV9,CASRDGTKETQYF,TGTGCCAGCAGAGACGGGACAAAAGAGACCCAGTACTTC
-,-,TRBJ2-1,TRBV28,CASSFYNEQFF,TGTGCCAGCAGTTTCTATAATGAGCAGTTCTTC
-,-,TRBJ2-6,TRBV28,CASHHLASRPTGANVLTF,TGTGCCAGCCACCACCTCGCTAGTCGACCCACTGGGGCCAACGTCCTGACTTTC
-,once,TRBJ2-7,TRBV9,CASSVQGNNVVEQYF,TGTGCCAGCAGCGTTCAGGGCAATAACGTGGTCGAGCAGTACTTC
-,-,TRBJ2-1,TRBV11-2,CASSLVGAEQFF,TGTGCCAGCAGCTTGGTAGGGGCTGAGCAGTTCTTC
-,-,TRBJ1-1,TRBV7-9,CASSVPAIRAEAFF,TGTGCCAGCAGCGTACCCGCGATTAGAGCTGAAGCTTTCTTT
-,-,TRBJ2-5,TRBV11-2,CASSRGPQETQYF,TGTGCCAGCAGCCGAGGGCCTCAAGAGACCCAGTACTTC
TRBD1,-,TRBJ1-2,TRBV19,CASKVGGQHGYTF,TGTGCCAGTAAGGTTGGGGGACAGCATGGCTACACCTTC
TRBD1,-,TRBJ1-2,TRBV7-9,CASSYGQGVGGYTF,TGTGCCAGCAGCTACGGACAGGGGGTAGGTGGCTACACCTTC
-,-,TRBJ1-2,TRBV9,CASSAIGRTGNGLGYTF,TGTGCCAGCAGCGCCATAGGGAGAACAGGGAATGGTCTTGGCTACACCTTC
-,-,TRBJ1-2,TRBV6-5,CASSYWRNYGYTF,TGTGCCAGCAGTTATTGGCGGAACTATGGCTACACCTTC
TRBD2,-,TRBJ2-1,TRBV19,CASNPRAGGLNEQFF,TGTGCCAGTAACCCACGAGCGGGAGGGCTTAATGAGCAGTTCTTC
-,-,TRBJ2-1,TRBV19,CASSWRSGSYNEQFF,TGTGCCAGTAGTTGGCGCTCGGGCTCCTACAATGAGCAGTTCTTC
TRBD2,once,TRBJ2-1,TRBV6-5,CASIPTWEGRWEQFF,TGTGCCAGCATCCCAACGTGGGAGGGCCGCTGGGAGCAGTTCTTC
TRBD2,-,TRBJ2-7,TRBV10-3,CATRGLAGPRNEQYF,TGTGCCACCAGAGGACTAGCGGGACCTAGAAACGAGCAGTACTTC
-,-,TRBJ1-1,TRBV5-1,CASSFRMDTEAFF,TGCGCCAGCAGCTTTAGAATGGACACTGAAGCTTTCTTT
TRBD1,-,TRBJ2-7,TRBV7-3,CASSLIRDSYEQYF,TGTGCCAGCAGCTTAATCCGGGACAGCTACGAGCAGTACTTC
TRBD2,-,TRBJ2-1,TRBV11-3,CASGTGLARHEQFF,TGTGCCAGCGGGACGGGACTAGCGCGACATGAGCAGTTCTTC
-,-,TRBJ2-2,TRBV4-2,CASSQDLSLDGRDTGELFF,TGTGCCAGCAGCCAAGATTTGTCCCTAGATGGGAGAGACACCGGGGAGCTGTTTTTT
TRBD2,-,TRBJ2-2,TRBV27,CAIGREGTGELFF,TGTGCCATAGGGCGGGAGGGTACCGGGGAGCTGTTTTTT
-,-,TRBJ1-2,TRBV5-6,CASSLGESFYGYTF,TGTGCCAGCAGCTTGGGGGAGTCCTTCTATGGCTACACCTTC
-,few,TRBJ1-2,TRBV19,CASSIQYGYTF,TGTGCCAGTAGTATACAATATGGCTACACCTTC
TRBD1,-,TRBJ2-7,TRBV29-1,CSVAQGVSYEQYF,TGCAGCGTTGCACAGGGGGTCTCCTACGAGCAGTACTTC
-,-,TRBJ1-2,TRBV30,CAWSGGGRGGGYTF,TGTGCCTGGAGTGGTGGGGGGCGCGGGGGTGGCTACACCTTC